This T cell receptor beta chain was recovered during a study of T cell responses to AZD1222 COVID-19 vaccine. Study-level information: Researchers grouped second doses given at about 4 or about 12 weeks into one pool. Study conclusions and caveats: Baseline antibody screening turned up just a handful of seropositive AZD1222 recipients. Regions 160-218 and 743-854 dominated among vaccine-associated CD4 TCRs spanning spike. Repertoires were obtained solely post-peak T cell response.

Germline CDR1 MNHEY, CDR2 SVGAGI. The ends were cut back, 6 bases at V and 12 bases at J, with 18 bases in the middle. The CDR3 consists of 13 residues. The data were produced by immunoSEQ multiplex PCR, yet TCRdb's version contains in-frame clones alone and is incomplete. The data contain around 180,000 clones, just under 90% of them singletons. In the case of this clone: Its antigen is undetermined.

The chain employs TRBV6-5 and TRBJ2-1; the D is unclear. The clonotype originates from an adult in good health. The sequenced sample was peripheral blood, obtained on day 0 of AZD1222 vaccination. CDR3 coding DNA: TGTGCCAGCAGCGCCAAGGCGGTAGCTGGGCAGTTCTTC. Amino acids: CASSAKAVAGQFF.